What follows is one T cell receptor beta chain and its context. Its antigen has not been determined. Base qualities are missing; no much larger clone stands one base away. The sample belongs to a study of T-cell memory formation after mild COVID-19 (dated by TCRdb to the early 2020s). Regarding the research as a whole: TCR sequence clusters from the two donors were largely donor specific. In two donors, T-cell clones that expanded and contracted after mild COVID-19 were followed by sequencing TCRalpha and TCRbeta repertoires longitudinally. Two young, previously healthy adult volunteers made up the cohort, one male and one female. Here is what the overall study found, with its caveats: The detection of some responding clones in pre-infection memory suggests that pre-existing cross-reactive memory T cells joined the SARS-CoV-2 response. The study covered only a couple of mild cases, and larger cohorts including severe cases with pre-infection samples were considered necessary. Whether the second-wave clones peaking on day 37 were SARS-CoV-2 specific was not confirmed. Balanced CD4/CD8 phenotypes were observed for clones contracting from day 15 to 85, whereas a bias towards CD4+ was observed for a second wave of clones expanding from day 15 to 37. Contracting CD4+ clones were found mainly in CM and EM memory subsets, while CD8+ clones were enriched in EMRA.

CDR1 LGHNA and CDR2 YSLEER were looked up in the germline V gene. V was cut back by 4 bases and J by 3 bases, leaving a gap of 13 bases between them. The CDR3 covers 15 residues, taking in both the cysteine and the phenylalanine. The sequence is cut down to CDR3 DNA, 45 bases in frame from base 1. PBMCs were isolated by Ficoll-Paque density gradient centrifugation. Data came from an Illumina NovaSeq 6000. TCRalpha and TCRbeta cDNA libraries were constructed by 5'RACE with constant-segment primers, with sample barcodes and unique molecular identifiers being introduced. Trizol reagent was used to extract RNA from every sample. Libraries were amplified in two PCR steps, with a second sample barcode and Illumina TruSeq adapters added in the second step. Libraries were sequenced on an Illumina NovaSeq with 2 x 150 bp paired-end reads. The source study handled its data this way. With migec v1.2.7, reads were demultiplexed and then collapsed into UMI-guided consensus sequences. Using mixcr v2.1.11, UMI consensuses were aligned to TRA and TRB V and J templates and then assembled into clonotypes. A clonotype was counted as expanded or contracted only when both edgeR and NoisET called the clonotype significant, with the noise models trained on biological replicates. For edgeR calls, the thresholds were a false discovery rate-adjusted p below 0.01 and a log2 fold-change of 1. PCA with hierarchical clustering of max-normalized trajectories of the 1000 most abundant clonotypes was used as exploratory dynamics analysis. Each responding clone was given a CD4 or CD8 phenotype based on the CD4+ and CD8+ repertoires, which had been sequenced separately. The public sequencing data were trimmed at Q25 with fastp and processed into clonotypes with MiXCR by TCRdb, which kept only in-frame beta chains. Every distinct CDR3 protein forms one entry, paired with its most common genes and DNA. The V and J calls here are based on TCRdb, not the publication. The sample table contains 55,000 to 75,000 distinct CDR3 sequences; only one count was recorded for around 30% of them. Approximately 43% of the sample is in the top ten clones.

The chain is assembled from TRBV4-3 and TRBJ1-5, with the D gene too uncertain to name. Input material: PBMCs or a T cell subset sorted from them (not recorded which). This TCR was sampled from a young man who had mild COVID-19 (a few samples of this study predate the infection). The sample titles of this study are shuffled in the database, so cell type and time point are left out; the donor was told from shared clones. The CDR3 loop reads CASSPARLDNQPQHF. The sequence in DNA is TGCGCCAGCAGCCCCGCCCGGCTAGACAATCAGCCCCAGCATTTT.